This TCR beta chain was recovered during a study of T cell repertoires in cytomegalovirus infection. Turning to the study itself: TCR beta signatures that were public indicated CMV infection and matching HLA type.

V lost 3 bases, J lost 4 bases, and 10 bases lay in between. The CDR3 loop spans 13 amino acids. In germline, CDR1 is SGHTA, CDR2 FQGNSA. Overall study results and limits: Accumulated public TCR beta family frequency recognized individuals carrying CMV together with the relevant HLA. HLA-C-restricted TCR beta clonotypes specific for CMV led the ex vivo response.

From the reads, TCRdb called clonotypes with MiXCR, one entry per CDR3 protein. Of hundreds of thousands of distinct CDR3 sequences listed, approximately 40% are singletons. This clonotype was observed at least ten times. The antigen is not known. The sample was PBMCs. The receptor's source is a human donor in good health (CMV status not recorded). Some clones in this sample may be carry-over from other donors' samples. The V and J genes are TRBV7-2 and TRBJ2-7, with D tentatively TRBD1 (5 bases). In DNA, the CDR3 is TGTGCCAGCAGCTTGGGCAAGGGGTACGAGCAGTACTTC. Translating gives CASSLGKGYEQYF.